These T cell receptor beta chains were read from a single sample in a study of identifying expanded T cells in peripheral blood. The method was immunoSEQ multiplex PCR; TCRdb's version includes in-frame clones alone and lacks a portion of them. Seen here are 90,000 to 120,000 clones, more than 85% observed once, and the top ten hold 16%. The sample consisted of blood. The receptors here all came from a person aged 18-69 years in good health. Both conserved end residues are part of each CDR3. D genes are given only for firm matches. Clone sizes are given selectively: once, few, many, or a class where the clone is expanded.

TRBV18	-	TRBJ2-1	-	TGTGCCAGCTCACCCTTGGCCGGTCCGACGGGCAATGAGCAGTTCTTC	CASSPLAGPTGNEQFF
TRBV5-6	TRBD2	TRBJ2-3	-	TGTGCCAGCAGCTTGCAGGTTGAGTCGGGGGGGCCTTCCGGAGATACGCAGTATTTT	CASSLQVESGGPSGDTQYF
TRBV7-8	TRBD1	TRBJ2-3	-	TGTGCCAGCAGAGACAGGGGACAGGGGGATACGCAGTATTTT	CASRDRGQGDTQYF
TRBV5-1	-	TRBJ1-6	-	TGCGCCAGCAGCTTGGGAAGGCTCCCAGGGAATAGTTCACCCCTCCACTTT	CASSLGRLPGNSSPLHF
TRBV18	TRBD1	TRBJ2-5	-	TGTGCCAGCTCACCACCTACAGGGGGCGTGGCGGAGACCCAGTACTTC	CASSPPTGGVAETQYF
TRBV7-2	-	TRBJ2-7	-	TGTGCCAGCAGTGCGGGACAGATATACTCCTACGAGCAGTACTTC	CASSAGQIYSYEQYF
TRBV6-6	-	TRBJ1-1	-	TGTGCCAGCAGTTCCCCCGGGGGGGGTTGGGACACTGAAGCTTTCTTT	CASSSPGGGWDTEAFF
TRBV10-1	-	TRBJ1-4	-	TGCGCCAGCAGTGAGTCGGCATCGGCGGAAAAACTGTTTTTT	CASSESASAEKLFF
TRBV10-3	TRBD2	TRBJ2-2	-	TGTGCCATCAGACCTCGGACTAGCGGGGGCCGGGAAGGGGAGCTGTTTTTT	CAIRPRTSGGREGELFF
TRBV5-1	TRBD1	TRBJ1-1	-	TGCGCCAGCAGCAGCGGGACAGTGAGGGCTGAAGCTTTCTTT	CASSSGTVRAEAFF
TRBV11-3	-	TRBJ2-3	-	TGTGCCAGCAGCCGCGGGGGCCTCGGCGCAGATACGCAGTATTTT	CASSRGGLGADTQYF
TRBV7-2	-	TRBJ2-7	-	TGTGCCAGCAGCTTAGGACAGCCCTACGAGCAGTACTTC	CASSLGQPYEQYF
TRBV2	TRBD1	TRBJ1-2	few	TGTGCCAGCAGTAGGACAGGGGGCGGCTACACCTTC	CASSRTGGGYTF
TRBV7-8	TRBD1	TRBJ2-3	-	TGTGCCAGCACCGAATTACAGGGGACCACAGATACGCAGTATTTT	CASTELQGTTDTQYF
TRBV27	-	TRBJ1-6	-	TGTGCCAGCAGTTTATTTGGCTCAAGCTCCTATAATTCACCCCTCCACTTT	CASSLFGSSSYNSPLHF
TRBV7-2	TRBD2	TRBJ2-7	-	TGTGCCAGCAGCCCGACTAGCGGGGCCGGGTCCTACGAGCAGTACTTC	CASSPTSGAGSYEQYF
TRBV6-4	TRBD2	TRBJ2-3	-	TGTGCCAGCAGTGACCCCTCGGCTAGCGGGGGTTACACAGATACGCAGTATTTT	CASSDPSASGGYTDTQYF
TRBV7-2	-	TRBJ2-1	-	TGTGCCAGCAGCGTTTCCGGGACAAAAAGGGGTGAGCAGTTCTTC	CASSVSGTKRGEQFF
TRBV20-1	-	TRBJ2-7	-	TGCAGTGCTAATGACTACGAGCAGTACTTC	CSANDYEQYF
TRBV7-7	-	TRBJ2-1	-	TGTGCCAGCAGCTTAGGCTCTACCTACAATGAGCAGTTCTTC	CASSLGSTYNEQFF
TRBV6-5	-	TRBJ1-6	-	TGTGCCAGCAGTTACTCCAGTCCATCCCATAATTCACCCCTCCACTTT	CASSYSSPSHNSPLHF
TRBV19	-	TRBJ1-1	once	TGTGCCAGTAGTTCAGCCACGAACACTGAAGCTTTCTTT	CASSSATNTEAFF
TRBV6-5	TRBD1	TRBJ2-5	-	TGTGCCAGCAGCCTACTGACAGGGATGGGGACCCAGTACTTC	CASSLLTGMGTQYF
TRBV7-6	-	TRBJ2-1	-	TGTGCCAGCAGCTTACCAGCGGTGGGGGGAGATGAGCAGTTCTTC	CASSLPAVGGDEQFF
TRBV4-1	-	TRBJ2-3	-	TGCGCCAGCAGCCAAGAAACCCTTCGGAGGGGTGGCACAGATACGCAGTATTTT	CASSQETLRRGGTDTQYF
TRBV5-6	-	TRBJ1-5	-	TGTGCCAGCAGCTTGGGAAGCATCTATAGCAATCAGCCCCAGCATTTT	CASSLGSIYSNQPQHF
TRBV13	-	TRBJ2-5	-	TGTGCCAGCAGTTCGTACCAAGAGACCCAGTACTTC	CASSSYQETQYF
TRBV4-3	TRBD1	TRBJ2-2	-	TGCGCCAGCAGCTCTAGGACAGGGGATGGGAACACCGGGGAGCTGTTTTTT	CASSSRTGDGNTGELFF
TRBV5-4	TRBD2	TRBJ2-1	-	TGTGCCAGCAGCTTGTCTAGCGGGTCCTACAATGAGCAGTTCTTC	CASSLSSGSYNEQFF
TRBV5-1	-	TRBJ2-7	-	TGCGCCAGCAGCTTTAATCCCCAGGACCCCTACGAGCAGTACTTC	CASSFNPQDPYEQYF
TRBV2	TRBD1	TRBJ2-7	-	TGTGCCAGCAGTGAAATGGGACAGGGCAACGAGCAGTACTTC	CASSEMGQGNEQYF
TRBV4-3	-	TRBJ1-6	-	TGCGCCAGCAGCCAAGGTGGGGATAATTCACCCCTCCACTTT	CASSQGGDNSPLHF
TRBV5-1	-	TRBJ1-5	-	TGCGCCAGCAGCTTGGGAGGACCTGGCAATCAGCCCCAGCATTTT	CASSLGGPGNQPQHF
TRBV5-8	-	TRBJ2-1	-	TGTGCCAGCCCGCCCGGGGCGCAGTTCTTC	CASPPGAQFF
TRBV28	-	TRBJ1-4	-	TGTGCCAGCAGACGAACAACTAATGAAAAACTGTTTTTT	CASRRTTNEKLFF
TRBV6-6	-	TRBJ2-1	-	TGTGCCAGCAGTAAAACGACTCCCCCTTATGGCAATGAGCAGTTCTTC	CASSKTTPPYGNEQFF
TRBV5-5	-	TRBJ1-5	-	TGTGCCAGCAGCTTGGGCGGCGGGTTGGGTCAGCCCCAGCATTTT	CASSLGGGLGQPQHF
TRBV7-9	-	TRBJ2-2	once	TGTGCCAGCAGCCTAGGTGAGGCCGGGGAGCTGTTTTTT	CASSLGEAGELFF
TRBV11-2	-	TRBJ1-2	-	TGTGCCAGCAGCTTACGCTGGAACTATGGCTACACCTTC	CASSLRWNYGYTF
TRBV5-4	TRBD1	TRBJ1-4	few	TGTGCCAGCAGCCGACAGGGAGCGGTTGAAAAACTGTTTTTT	CASSRQGAVEKLFF
TRBV5-5	TRBD2	TRBJ2-1	-	TGTGCCAGCACCCGTATAGGGACTACTACATACAATGAGCAGTTCTTC	CASTRIGTTTYNEQFF
TRBV19	TRBD1	TRBJ2-1	-	TGTGCCAGTAGTCGGACAGGGAGAAGCACCTACAATGAGCAGTTCTTC	CASSRTGRSTYNEQFF
TRBV6-5	-	TRBJ2-5	-	TGTGCCAGCAGTGGGCGGGAGACCCAGTACTTC	CASSGRETQYF
TRBV5-1	-	TRBJ2-7	-	TGCGCCAGCAGCTTCATCGGGGGGCAATCCTACGAGCAGTACTTC	CASSFIGGQSYEQYF
TRBV19	-	TRBJ1-4	-	TGTGCCAGTAGCAAGTGGTCGGGCAGTAATGAAAAACTGTTTTTT	CASSKWSGSNEKLFF
TRBV11-3	-	TRBJ1-1	-	TGTGCCAGCAGCTTAGGTCCGACAGAAGCTTTCTTT	CASSLGPTEAFF
TRBV4-1	-	TRBJ1-1	-	TGCGCCAGCAGCCAAGGGGCTGGGCATACTGAAGCTTTCTTT	CASSQGAGHTEAFF
TRBV10-3	-	TRBJ2-7	-	TGTGCCATCAGTGAGAGCCTCGCTCGGAGCTACGAGCAGTACTTC	CAISESLARSYEQYF
TRBV5-5	-	TRBJ1-1	-	TGTGCCAGCAGCCCAAAATGGGGGCCAGGCACTGAAGCTTTCTTT	CASSPKWGPGTEAFF
TRBV6-6	-	TRBJ1-2	-	TGTGCCAGCAGTGTCGGACTTTACTATGGCTACACCTTC	CASSVGLYYGYTF
TRBV4-1	TRBD1	TRBJ2-1	-	TGCGCCAGCAGCGCCGGACAAGGGACAGTCTACAATGAGCAGTTCTTC	CASSAGQGTVYNEQFF